The next 18 T cell receptor beta chains were all read from a single sample in a study of STAT5B mutations in CD4+ large granular lymphocyte leukemia. The assay was immunoSEQ multiplex PCR, and TCRdb's table has in-frame clones only and misses some. This sample has 20,000 or so clones, with 65% to 85% found just once. The specimen sequenced was CD4+ T cells from blood buffy coats. These receptors were collected from a human donor in good health.

The V and J genes are TRBV19 and TRBJ1-5, with no clear D. V lost 5 bases, J lost 0 bases, and 5 bases lay in between. CDR1 is LNHDA and CDR2 is SQIVND in the germline V gene (reference sequence). The CDR3 covers 13 residues. This CDR3 is CASSLSSNQPQHF. CDR3 sequence (DNA): TGTGCCAGTAGTCTCAGTAGCAATCAGCCCCAGCATTTT.

This rearrangement joins TRBV5-6 to TRBJ2-7; D not resolved. V lost 1 base and J 3 bases, leaving 11 bases between the germline ends. This CDR3 spans 14 amino acids. The V gene's germline CDR1 is SGHDT and CDR2 YYEEEE. The CDR3 region has the DNA TGTGCCAGCAGCTTGCACGGACCAAGCTACGAGCAGTACTTC. The encoded protein is CASSLHGPSYEQYF.

This clone occurred a few times. One end of the junction varies from germline; a read error may be responsible. CDR3 amino acids: CASSAGTRTVF. In nucleotides, the CDR3 is TGTGCCAGCAGCGCCGGGACCCGGACCGTCTTC. The chain combines TRBV6-4 with TRBJ2-1; D is perhaps TRBD1 or TRBD2 (5 bases each). The CDR3 has 11 residues. Germline CDR1 reads MRHNA; CDR2 reads SNTAGT.

This chain links TRBV15 with TRBJ1-3; tentatively, D is TRBD1 (5 bases). CDR3 length: 15 amino acids. Deletions cut 0 bases from V and 0 bases from J, with 6 bases between. CDR1 is LNHNV, CDR2 YYDKDF, per germline (reference sequence). DNA of the CDR3: TGTGCCACCAGCAGAGATCAGGGCTCTGGAAACACCATATATTTT. The encoded protein is CATSRDQGSGNTIYF.

The rearrangement uses TRBV30 and TRBJ2-7, with D tentatively TRBD2 (5 bases). V was cut by 4 bases and J by 4 bases, with 11 bases left in between. Germline lookup yields CDR1 GTSNPN and CDR2 SVGIG (reference sequence). The CDR3 covers 12 residues. The CDR3 DNA follows: TGTGCCTGGAAGGACCCGGGGTACGAGCAGTACTTC. It yields the protein CAWKDPGYEQYF.

The chain has TRBV14 and TRBJ2-7; no definite D call. The CDR3 loop spans 13 amino acids. Germline values: CDR1 SGHDN, CDR2 FVKESK. Between the trimmed V and J ends, which lost 0 bases and 7 bases, there was a span of 10 bases. CDR3 amino acids: CASSQDSRREQYF. DNA for the CDR3: TGTGCCAGCAGCCAAGACTCGCGTCGGGAGCAGTACTTC. The variable domain in full, completed from reference TRBV14 and TRBJ2-7, reads EAGVTQFPSHSVIEKGQTVTLRCDPISGHDNLYWYRRVMGKEIKFLLHFVKESKQDESGMPNNRFLAERTGGTYSTLKVQPAELEDSGVYFCASSQDSRREQYFGPGTRLTVT.

The chain joins TRBV19 to TRBJ1-1, with D unresolved. Germline V CDR1 and CDR2: LNHDA, SQIVND (reference sequence). The CDR3 covers 13 residues. The germline V and J ends were trimmed by 6 bases and 5 bases, with 13 bases remaining between them. CDR3 sequence (DNA): TGTGCCAGTAGACCATGGGAAGGGACTGAAGCTTTCTTT. It codes for CASRPWEGTEAFF.

The rearrangement links TRBV6-5 to TRBJ1-1; D is undetermined. Between the trimmed V and J ends, which lost 2 bases and 4 bases, there was a span of 8 bases. CDR1 MNHEY and CDR2 SVGAGI come from the germline V gene. The CDR3 spans 13 residues. DNA of the CDR3: TGTGCCAGCAGTTACCTTCGGGGCACTGAAGCTTTCTTT. As protein: CASSYLRGTEAFF.

This clone was detected once. The chain has TRBV10-3 and TRBJ2-1; 11 bases are a match to TRBD2. The CDR3 loop spans 18 amino acids. Germline CDR1 reads ENHRY; CDR2 reads SYGVKD. J was trimmed by 8 bases and V by 0 bases; bases with no gene match: 12. CDR3 in DNA: TGTGCCATCAGTGAGTCGATAGCGGGAGGGCACGGGTTTGATGAGCAGTTCTTC. Its protein product is CAISESIAGGHGFDEQFF.

The chain uses TRBV10-2 and TRBJ1-1; a weak D match, TRBD1 (6 bases). This CDR3 comprises 14 residues. Germline values: CDR1 WSHSY, CDR2 SAAADI. Trimming pared 6 bases from V and 6 bases from J, leaving 17 bases between. CDR3 in amino acids: CASRRGSLEPEAFF. In nucleotides, the CDR3 is TGCGCCAGCAGGAGGGGGTCCCTGGAACCTGAAGCTTTCTTT.

The genes are TRBV12-5 and TRBJ1-5; no firm D call. This CDR3 is built from 16 residues. Germline V gene lookup returns CDR1 LGHNT and CDR2 FRNRAP. Deletions cut 0 bases from V and 1 base from J, with 10 bases between. The CDR3 is CASGLVLSGSNQPQHF. As DNA, the CDR3 is TGTGCTAGTGGTTTGGTACTAAGTGGAAGCAATCAGCCCCAGCATTTT.

The chain couples TRBV7-2 to TRBJ2-3, with D possibly matching TRBD2 (7 bases). The CDR3 is 17 residues long. The germline V gene has CDR1 SGHTA and CDR2 FQGNSA. V lost 6 bases, J lost 1 base, and 20 bases lay in between. As DNA, the CDR3 is TGTGCCAGCAGGCCCGTGGGGGCGGGAGTTGGCACAGATACGCAGTATTTT. Protein: CASRPVGAGVGTDTQYF.

The chain combines TRBV27 with TRBJ2-3; D is uncertain. Germline V gene data show CDR1 as MNHEY and CDR2 as SMNVEV (reference sequence). CDR3 length equals 13 residues. V lost 5 bases and J lost 0, with 6 bases in between. The CDR3 spells CASSGSSTDTQYF. The CDR3 region has the DNA TGTGCCAGCAGTGGGTCTAGCACAGATACGCAGTATTTT.

This rearrangement joins TRBV5-5 to TRBJ2-2; D uncertain. CDR3 size: 16 residues. V was shortened by 0 bases and J by 0 bases, with 9 bases between the two germline ends. Germline V gene sequence: CDR1 SGHKS, CDR2 YYEKEE (reference sequence). The CDR3 region is CASSLVGFANTGELFF. CDR3 bases: TGTGCCAGCAGCTTGGTGGGATTCGCGAACACCGGGGAGCTGTTTTTT.

This chain uses TRBV5-6 with TRBJ2-7, with D possibly matching TRBD2 (6 bases). This CDR3 comprises 13 residues. The V gene's germline CDR1 is SGHDT and CDR2 YYEEEE. The V and J ends lost 4 bases and 3 bases respectively, with 11 bases between them. The CDR3 protein is CASSRAGIYEQYF. The CDR3 DNA follows: TGTGCCAGCAGCCGGGCGGGGATCTACGAGCAGTACTTC.

The chain combines TRBV5-6 with TRBJ1-5; no definite D call. Trimming left V 0 bases short and J 4 bases short, with 5 bases between. This CDR3 has 13 residues. CDR1 is SGHDT and CDR2 is YYEEEE in the germline V gene. CDR3 residues: CASSLGRNQPQHF. The DNA of the CDR3 is TGTGCCAGCAGCTTGGGCAGAAATCAGCCCCAGCATTTT. Together with reference TRBV5-6 and TRBJ1-5, the CDR3 gives the full variable domain: DAGVTQSPTHLIKTRGQQVTLRCSPKSGHDTVSWYQQALGQGPQFIFQYYEEEERQRGNFPDRFSGHQFPNYSSELNVNALLLGDSALYLCASSLGRNQPQHFGDGTRLSIL.

The chain has TRBV6-6 and TRBJ2-1; 13 positions match TRBD2. The CDR3 is 14 residues long. Germline loops: CDR1 MNHNY, CDR2 SVGAGI (reference sequence). Unmatched junction bases numbered 1, after V lost 1 base and J lost 10 bases. Here the CDR3 reads CASSYLLAGGEQFF. The CDR3 DNA is TGTGCCAGCAGTTACTTACTAGCGGGAGGGGAGCAGTTCTTC.

This chain links TRBV6-5 with TRBJ2-5, with a tentative D call TRBD2 (5 bases). Germline V gene data show CDR1 as MNHEY and CDR2 as SVGAGI. This CDR3 comprises 11 residues. V was shortened by 7 bases and J by 4 bases, with 7 bases between the two germline ends. CDR3 nucleotides: TGTGCCAGCACGGGGAGAGAGACCCAGTACTTC. It yields the protein CASTGRETQYF.